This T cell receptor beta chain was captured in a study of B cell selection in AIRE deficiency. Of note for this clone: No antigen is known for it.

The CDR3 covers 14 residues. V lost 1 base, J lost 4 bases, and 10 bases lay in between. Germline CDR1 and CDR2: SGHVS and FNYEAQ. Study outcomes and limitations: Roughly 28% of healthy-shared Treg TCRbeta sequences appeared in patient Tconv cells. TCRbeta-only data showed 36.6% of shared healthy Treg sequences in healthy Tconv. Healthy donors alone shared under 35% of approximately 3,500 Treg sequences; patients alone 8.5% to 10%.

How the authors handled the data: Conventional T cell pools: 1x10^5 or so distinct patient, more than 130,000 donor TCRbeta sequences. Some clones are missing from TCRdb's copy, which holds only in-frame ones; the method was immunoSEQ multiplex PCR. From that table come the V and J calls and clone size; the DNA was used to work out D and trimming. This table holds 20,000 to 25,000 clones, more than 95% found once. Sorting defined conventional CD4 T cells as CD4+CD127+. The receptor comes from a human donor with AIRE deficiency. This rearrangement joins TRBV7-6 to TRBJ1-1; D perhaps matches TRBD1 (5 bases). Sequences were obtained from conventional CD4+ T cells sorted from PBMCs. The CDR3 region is CASSLVGVGTEAFF. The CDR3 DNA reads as TGTGCCAGCAGCTTAGTAGGGGTGGGCACTGAAGCTTTCTTT.